Detailed here is one T cell receptor (beta chain). Trimming removed 3 bases from V and 9 bases from J, with 7 bases in between. CDR3 length: 11 residues. From germline, CDR1 is SGDLS and CDR2 YYNGEE. The data were taken from a study of blood T cell repertoires in COVID-19. Sequenced by immunoSEQ multiplex PCR; TCRdb stores in-frame clones only, minus some. Here the sample spans some 270,000 clones, approximately 81% being singletons. The origin of this receptor is a woman aged 45-60 years who had been exposed to COVID-19. The V call is TRBV9, the J call TRBJ2-1; no clear D gene. Sequencing was done on a sample of PBMCs or T cells enriched from blood (not recorded which). The CDR3 protein is CASSGRGEQFF. DNA of the CDR3: TGTGCCAGCAGCGGGCGCGGTGAGCAGTTCTTC.